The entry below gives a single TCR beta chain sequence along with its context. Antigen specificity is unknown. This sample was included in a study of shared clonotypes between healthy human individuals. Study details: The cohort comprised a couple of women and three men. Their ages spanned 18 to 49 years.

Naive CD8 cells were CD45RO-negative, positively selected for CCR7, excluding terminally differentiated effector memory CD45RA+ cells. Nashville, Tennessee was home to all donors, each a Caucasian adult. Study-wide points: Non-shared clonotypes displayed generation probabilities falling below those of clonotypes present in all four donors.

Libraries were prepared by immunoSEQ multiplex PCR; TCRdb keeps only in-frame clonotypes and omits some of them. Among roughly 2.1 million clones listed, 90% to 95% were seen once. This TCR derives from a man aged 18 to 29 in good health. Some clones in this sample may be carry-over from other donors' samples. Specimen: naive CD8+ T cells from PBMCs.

DNA of the CDR3: TGTGCCAGTAGTCCCCAGGGGGCGACTAATGAAAAACTGTTTTTT. Its protein is CASSPQGATNEKLFF. The chain links TRBV19 to TRBJ1-4, with TRBD1 identical over 8 bases. The CDR3 consists of 15 residues. With V trimmed by 5 bases and J by 2 bases, 4 bases remained unmatched. Germline V CDR1 and CDR2: LNHDA, SQIVND (reference sequence).